The T cell receptor (beta chain) described here comes from a study of blood T cell repertoires in COVID-19 (dated by TCRdb to about 2020). Background on the whole study: Samples covering the acute and convalescent phases of COVID-19 were provided by collaborators in the United States, Italy and Spain. Samples were obtained from the ongoing ImmuneRACE study (first 160 participants) and from over a thousand subjects provided by 6 global collaborators. Subjects who had been exposed to COVID-19, were actively infected with it, or had recovered from it provided the deeply sampled blood TCRbeta repertoires that made up the dataset. A de-identified subject ID, COVID-19 status, age in years and sex were almost always included in the sample metadata. The prospective study material was composed of cDNA or gDNA derived from T cells, B-cell-depleted T cells, or PBMCs. Where HLA class I and class II types were available, the types were taken from metadata supplied by the sample provider, not from assay-based typing. The repertoires were made available in a free public database intended to serve as a resource for research on the immune response to SARS-CoV-2.

Points the paper makes about the study in general: The quantity of clinical and demographic metadata differed by source and by participant and was supplied without curation.

Participants in the prospective study were enrolled through a virtual design, were aged about 18 to 89 years, and lived in about 25 United States geographic areas. In the prospective study, participants were assigned to cohorts based on the clinical history participants reported in a screening survey and a study questionnaire. Recovered participants in ImmuneRACE Cohort 3 were defined by two consecutive negative NP/OP PCR tests, clearance by a healthcare professional, or resolution of symptoms. Mobile phlebotomists in the prospective study collected whole blood, serum and a nasopharyngeal or oropharyngeal swab from every participant. Additional blood draws and questionnaires over an approximately 2-month period could optionally be provided by prospective study participants. Before DNA extraction, blood samples from the prospective study were shipped at room temperature or frozen. Concerning this clone itself: Its recognized antigen is unknown. No base qualities exist here, and no much larger clone lies one base off it.

There are 13 amino acids in the CDR3, from cysteine to phenylalanine inclusive. Only the CDR3 DNA is retained, 39 bases long and in frame from the first base. CDR1 and CDR2, per the germline V gene, are SQVTM and ANQGSEA. V is pruned by 5 bases and J by 7 bases, leaving 5 bases of the junction without a gene match. TCRbeta CDR3 regions were amplified from genomic DNA by means of the immunoSEQ Assay, a bias-controlled multiplex PCR. On the study's bioinformatics: The number of nucleated cells in each sample was estimated from the amplification of reference gene primers within the assay. Sequence reads were collapsed and filtered to measure the absolute abundance of every unique TCRbeta CDR3 rearrangement. For each sample, productive Simpson clonality was calculated as the square root of Simpson's diversity index across productive rearrangements. Drawn from immuneACCESS, this table holds only the in-frame rearrangements with V and J called that TCRdb kept. Clones are partly lost; checked studies trace under half to an unresolved V gene and leave the rest unexplained. From that table come the V and J calls and clone size; the DNA was used to work out D and trimming. This sample gives about 300,000 clones in total; 85% to 90% of them show up just once. The biggest ten clones account for about 4% of the sample.

The sequence links TRBV29-1 to TRBJ1-4; 9 middle bases align to TRBD1. The sequenced sample consisted of PBMCs or T cells enriched from blood (not recorded which). The TCR comes from a man aged 30 to 45 who had recovered from COVID-19. This receptor has the CDR3 CSVQQGASEKLFF. The DNA sequence is as follows: TGCAGCGTTCAACAGGGGGCGTCTGAAAAACTGTTTTTT.